The present TCR beta chain was sequenced within a study of T cells in Graves' hyperthyroidism and ophthalmopathy. There were TCR beta CDR3 regions amplified from RNA transcripts. Carried out on the TCR CDR3, a first-round RT-PCR used the HTBI primer set. TCRdb passed the multiplex PCR reads through MiXCR, listing each CDR3 protein once. The top ten hold more than 6% of the sample, which has 600,000 or so distinct CDR3 sequences, 13% to 15% seen once. A Clinical Activity Score of at least 3, a NOSPECS grade of at least 4 and a duration under 3 months were recorded in the ophthalmopathy patients. PBMCs came from around 10 ml fresh peripheral blood. This clonotype came up a few times. Trimming stripped 2 bases from V and 7 bases from J, with 12 bases between. The CDR3 loop spans 14 amino acids. The V gene's germline CDR1 is MNHEY and CDR2 SVGAGI.

Sample: blood. The rearrangement uses TRBV6-5 and TRBJ2-4; D is possibly TRBD1 or TRBD2 (6 bases each). The receptor's source is a woman aged 18 to 35 with Graves' ophthalmopathy. CDR3 amino acids: CASSYIGGQNIQYF. For the CDR3, the DNA is TGTGCCAGCAGTTACATCGGGGGCCAGAACATTCAGTACTTC.